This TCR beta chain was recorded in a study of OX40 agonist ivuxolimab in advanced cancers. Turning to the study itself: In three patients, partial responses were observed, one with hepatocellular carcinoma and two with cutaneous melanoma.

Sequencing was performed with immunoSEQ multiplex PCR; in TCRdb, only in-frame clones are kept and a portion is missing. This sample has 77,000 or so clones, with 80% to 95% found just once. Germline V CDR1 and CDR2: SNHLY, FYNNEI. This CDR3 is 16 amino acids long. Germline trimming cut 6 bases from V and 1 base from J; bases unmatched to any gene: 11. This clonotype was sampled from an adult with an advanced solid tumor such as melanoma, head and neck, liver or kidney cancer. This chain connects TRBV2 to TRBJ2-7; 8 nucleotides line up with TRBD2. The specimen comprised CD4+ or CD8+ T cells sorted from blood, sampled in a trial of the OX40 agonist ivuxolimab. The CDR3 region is CASSAGLGRGSYEQYF. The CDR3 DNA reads TGTGCCAGCAGCGCGGGACTAGGGAGGGGTTCCTACGAGCAGTACTTC.